This T cell receptor beta chain stems from a study of T cells after yellow fever vaccination. TCRdb re-called the 5' RACE reads with MiXCR, one entry per CDR3 protein. The table shows 180,000 or so distinct CDR3 sequences, with roughly 11% occurring only once. This clonotype has a handful of counts. The clonotype comes from a man younger than 35 who received the YFV17D yellow fever vaccine. This material consisted of CD8+ T cells sorted from PBMCs, taken 15 days after the yellow fever booster vaccination.

The CDR3 loop is CASTRGKHSNQPQHF. In DNA, the CDR3 is TGTGCCAGTACCAGGGGGAAGCATAGCAATCAGCCCCAGCATTTT. The V call is TRBV19, the J call TRBJ1-5, with 7 bases matching TRBD1. V lost 7 bases, J lost 0 bases, and 6 bases stayed unmatched. Germline CDR1 and CDR2: LNHDA and SQIVND (reference sequence). The CDR3 extends over 15 amino acids.